The 20 T cell receptor beta chains below were found in one sample sequenced in a study of T cells in Graves' hyperthyroidism and ophthalmopathy. Template material for amplifying TCR beta CDR3 regions consisted of RNA transcripts. The HTBI primer set served for first-round RT-PCR of the TCR CDR3. From the multiplex PCR reads, TCRdb called clonotypes with MiXCR, one entry per CDR3 protein. The data hold about 300,000 distinct CDR3 sequences, with more than 10% observed a single time. The sample consisted of blood. The source is a woman younger than 45 with Graves' hyperthyroidism that later progressed to Graves' ophthalmopathy.

This clonotype was counted many times. The chain couples TRBV2 to TRBJ1-2; D uncertain. The V gene's germline CDR1 is SNHLY and CDR2 FYNNEI. The CDR3 runs to 12 residues. Between the trimmed V and J ends, which lost 2 bases and 12 bases, there was a span of 13 bases. This CDR3 is CASSEPPWKDTF. In nucleotides, the CDR3 is TGTGCCAGCAGTGAACCCCCATGGAAGGACACCTTC.

Points on this clonotype: This may stem from a read error, because a much larger clone lies one nucleotide away. The CDR3 DNA follows: TGTGCCTGGACAGCTTTCAAGAACACTGAATCTTTCTTT. Protein: CAWTAFKNTESFF. V is TRBV30 and J is TRBJ1-1; D is undetermined. The CDR3 contains 13 residues. Germline loops: CDR1 GTSNPN, CDR2 SVGIG (reference sequence).

This clonotype appeared a few times. V and J are TRBV29-1 and TRBJ1-1; D is unresolved. Trimming shortened V by 7 bases and J by 4 bases, and 7 bases separated the two germline ends. The CDR3 consists of 10 residues. The germline V gene encodes CDR1 SQVTM and CDR2 ANQGSEA. The DNA of the CDR3 is TGCAGCGCTATAGGCACTGAAGCTTTCTTT. Protein product: CSAIGTEAFF.

This clonotype was counted at least ten times. The rearrangement joins TRBV7-9 to TRBJ1-2; TRBD1 agrees at 8 bases. The CDR3 length is 14 residues. Germline loops: CDR1 SEHNR, CDR2 FQNEAQ (reference sequence). V lost 4 bases to trimming and J lost 3 bases; unmatched junction nucleotides: 4. DNA for the CDR3: TGTGCCAGCAGCTCAGGGGGCCGCGACTATGGCTACACCTTC. It encodes CASSSGGRDYGYTF.

This clonotype was seen repeatedly, ten times or more. The chain recombines TRBV6-2 or TRBV6-3 with TRBJ2-2; D might be TRBD1 (6 bases). V dropped 3 bases and J dropped 4 bases, with 12 bases sitting between them. Germline-derived CDR1 and CDR2 are MNHEY and SVGEGT. The CDR3 is 15 residues long. The CDR3, as DNA: TGTGCCAGCAGTTATCCAGGGGCCCTCACCGGGGAGCTGTTTTTT. As protein: CASSYPGALTGELFF.

This clonotype has at least ten counts. J is TRBJ2-1 and V is TRBV27; 10 bases fit TRBD2. The CDR3 contains 15 residues. Germline assignment: CDR1 MNHEY and CDR2 SMNVEV (reference sequence). Unmatched junction bases numbered 3, after V lost 2 bases and J lost 5 bases. CDR3 loop: CASSLSGLADNEQFF. The CDR3 DNA sequence: TGTGCCAGCAGTTTAAGCGGACTAGCGGACAATGAGCAGTTCTTC.

This clonotype was seen many times. The chain employs TRBV2 and TRBJ1-5; D is perhaps TRBD1 (5 bases). The germline V gene has CDR1 SNHLY and CDR2 FYNNEI. V lost 2 bases to trimming and J lost 1 base, with 12 bases between them. CDR3 length equals 16 residues. CDR3 residues: CASSEQGVGSNQPQHF. The CDR3 DNA is TGTGCCAGCAGTGAACAGGGTGTTGGGAGCAATCAGCCCCAGCATTTT.

This clonotype was counted many times. The rearrangement uses TRBV2 and TRBJ2-7; D is unclear. Germline V gene sequence: CDR1 SNHLY, CDR2 FYNNEI. The CDR3 extends over 12 amino acids. The V and J ends lost 6 bases and 6 bases respectively, with 12 bases between them. CDR3 sequence (DNA): TGTGCCAGCAGCGCCGGCGCCTCCGAGCAGTACTTC. As protein: CASSAGASEQYF.

The J gene is TRBJ2-1, the V gene TRBV7-9, with TRBD2 matching over 7 bases. V was clipped by 5 bases and J by 6 bases; unmatched bases: 4. The CDR3 covers 13 residues. The germline V gene has CDR1 SEHNR and CDR2 FQNEAQ (reference sequence). The CDR3 spells CASSPRTSNEQFF. The CDR3 DNA sequence: TGTGCCAGCAGCCCCCGGACTAGCAATGAGCAGTTCTTC.

This clonotype was observed at least ten times. The CDR3 reads CASSFGGPVSGNTIYF. The DNA of the CDR3 is TGTGCCAGCAGTTTCGGGGGGCCCGTCTCTGGAAACACCATATATTTT. The chain couples TRBV12-3 or TRBV12-4 to TRBJ1-3, with D possibly being TRBD1 (6 bases). CDR3 length equals 16 residues. V was trimmed by 3 bases and J by 0 bases, leaving 12 bases between them.

V gene TRBV11-2 combines with J gene TRBJ2-7; D is possibly TRBD2 (5 bases). V lost 5 bases, J lost 6 bases, and 14 bases lay in between. CDR1 SGHAT and CDR2 FQNNGV come from the germline V gene. The CDR3 runs to 13 residues. CDR3 residues: CASSQRGSSEQYF. The CDR3 bases are TGTGCCAGCAGCCAGAGAGGGTCTTCCGAGCAGTACTTC.

Many counts were recorded for this clonotype. The rearrangement uses TRBV28 and TRBJ2-3; TRBD2 might be the D (6 bases). The CDR3 sequence is 16 residues long. Between the trimmed V and J ends, which lost 6 bases and 2 bases, there was a span of 18 bases. Germline CDR1 and CDR2: MDHEN and SYDVKM. CDR3 in amino acids: CASRPPRDLPTDTQYF. The CDR3 DNA follows: TGTGCCAGCAGACCACCGCGGGACCTCCCCACAGATACGCAGTATTTT.

This clonotype was found many times. The chain couples TRBV12-3 or TRBV12-4 to TRBJ2-7; 11 bases align to TRBD2. The junction had 15 bases not matched to a gene; V was cut back by 6 bases and J by 2 bases. This CDR3 is built from 18 residues. Here the CDR3 DNA reads TGTGCCAGCAGGGGCGGGACTAGCGGCCTCGTTTTCACCTACGAGCAGTACTTC. Amino acids: CASRGGTSGLVFTYEQYF.

This clonotype was recorded at least ten times. The chain joins TRBV7-3 to TRBJ2-1; 10 positions match TRBD2. V shed 1 base, J shed 9 bases, and the junction held 9 bases outside the gene matches. Germline-derived CDR1 and CDR2 are SGHTA and FQGTGA. The CDR3 totals 16 residues. The CDR3 sequence is CASSLIASGSGGEQFF. DNA for the CDR3: TGTGCCAGCAGCTTAATTGCTAGCGGGAGCGGTGGTGAGCAGTTCTTC.

This clonotype was detected ten times or more. The chain carries TRBV12-5 and TRBJ2-3; D possibly uses TRBD1 or TRBD2 (6 bases each). The CDR3 totals 15 residues. Trimming pared 6 bases from V and 5 bases from J, leaving 18 bases between. Germline values: CDR1 LGHNT, CDR2 FRNRAP. The CDR3 coding sequence is TGTGCTAGTGGACCTGAAGGGGGGCGAGGAGATACGCAGTATTTT. Protein product: CASGPEGGRGDTQYF.

This clonotype showed up many times. This rearrangement joins TRBV5-1 to TRBJ2-2; D gene unclear. Germline V lookup: CDR1 SGHRS, CDR2 YFSETQ. The CDR3 is 13 residues long. The V end was cut by 2 bases, the J end by 6 bases, with 8 bases between. The CDR3 loop reads CASSFSGPGELFF. The CDR3 DNA sequence: TGCGCCAGCAGCTTTTCGGGCCCCGGGGAGCTGTTTTTT.

At least ten counts were recorded for this clonotype. The V call is TRBV20-1, the J call TRBJ2-1; 14 bases align to TRBD2. The CDR3 extends over 15 amino acids. Germline V gene lookup returns CDR1 DFQATT and CDR2 SNEGSKA (reference sequence). V dropped 1 base and J dropped 9; count of bases not matched to a gene: 5. The CDR3 DNA reads TGCAGTGCTAGAGCCAAGACTAGCGGGAGGGGTGAGCAGTTCTTC. It encodes CSARAKTSGRGEQFF.

This clonotype has at least ten counts. The chain combines TRBV27 with TRBJ2-7; D not certain. The CDR3 runs 13 residues. Germline V gives CDR1 MNHEY, CDR2 SMNVEV (reference sequence). Trimming removed 0 bases from V and 4 bases from J, with 7 bases in between. The CDR3 loop reads CASSLSVGYEQYF. CDR3 bases: TGTGCCAGCAGTTTATCGGTGGGGTACGAGCAGTACTTC.

This clonotype was found many times. The chain carries TRBV5-1 and TRBJ1-2; the D is unclear. Germline loops: CDR1 SGHRS, CDR2 YFSETQ. Trimming took off 0 bases at V and 0 bases at J, with 9 bases between the two ends. This CDR3 region has 15 residues. The CDR3 loop reads CASSLVSQANYGYTF. The CDR3 DNA reads as TGCGCCAGCAGCTTGGTTTCGCAGGCTAACTATGGCTACACCTTC. Together with reference TRBV5-1 and TRBJ1-2, the CDR3 gives the full variable domain: KAGVTQTPRYLIKTRGQQVTLSCSPISGHRSVSWYQQTPGQGLQFLFEYFSETQRNKGNFPGRFSGRQFSNSRSEMNVSTLELGDSALYLCASSLVSQANYGYTFGSGTRLTVV.

This clonotype was observed many times. J is TRBJ2-3 and V is TRBV20-1; TRBD2 agrees at 8 bases. Trimming took 5 bases from V and 0 from J; bases not matched to a gene: 7. The CDR3 extends over 15 amino acids. In germline, CDR1 is DFQATT, CDR2 SNEGSKA (reference sequence). The CDR3 nucleotides are TGCAGTGCTCCCCGGGAGGGCGGGAGCACAGATACGCAGTATTTT. It translates to CSAPREGGSTDTQYF.